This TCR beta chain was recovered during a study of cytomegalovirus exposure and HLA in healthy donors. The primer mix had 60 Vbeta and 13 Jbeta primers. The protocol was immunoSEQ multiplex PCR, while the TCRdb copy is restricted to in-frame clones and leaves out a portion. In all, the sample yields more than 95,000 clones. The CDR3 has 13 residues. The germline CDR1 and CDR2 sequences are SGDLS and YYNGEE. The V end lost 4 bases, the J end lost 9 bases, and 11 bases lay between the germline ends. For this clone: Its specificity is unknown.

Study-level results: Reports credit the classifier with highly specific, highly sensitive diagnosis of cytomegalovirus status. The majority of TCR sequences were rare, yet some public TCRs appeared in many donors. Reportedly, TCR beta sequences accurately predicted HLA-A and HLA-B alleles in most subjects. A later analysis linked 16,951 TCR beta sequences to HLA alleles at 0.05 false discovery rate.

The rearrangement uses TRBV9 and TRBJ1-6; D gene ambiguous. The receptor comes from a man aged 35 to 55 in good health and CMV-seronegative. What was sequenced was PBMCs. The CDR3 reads CASSSFPLSPLHF. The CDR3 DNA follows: TGTGCCAGCAGCTCCTTCCCCCTTTCACCCCTCCACTTT.